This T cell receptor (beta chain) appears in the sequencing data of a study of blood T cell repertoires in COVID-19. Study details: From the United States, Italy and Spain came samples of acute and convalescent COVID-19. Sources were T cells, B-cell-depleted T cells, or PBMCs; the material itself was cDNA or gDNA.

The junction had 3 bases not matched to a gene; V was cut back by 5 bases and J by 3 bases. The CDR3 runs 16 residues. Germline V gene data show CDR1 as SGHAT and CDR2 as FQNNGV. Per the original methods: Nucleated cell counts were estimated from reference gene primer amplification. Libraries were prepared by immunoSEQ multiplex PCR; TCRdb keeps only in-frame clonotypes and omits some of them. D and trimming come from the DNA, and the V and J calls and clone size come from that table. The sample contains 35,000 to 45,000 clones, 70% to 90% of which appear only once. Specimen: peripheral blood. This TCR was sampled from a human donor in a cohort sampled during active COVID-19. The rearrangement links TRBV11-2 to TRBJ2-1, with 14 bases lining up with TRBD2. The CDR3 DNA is TGTGCCAGCAGCCGACTAGCGGGGGGGTTCTACAATGAGCAGTTCTTC. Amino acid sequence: CASSRLAGGFYNEQFF.